This T cell receptor beta chain stems from a study of cytomegalovirus exposure and HLA in healthy donors. Unmatched junction bases numbered 7, after V lost 4 bases and J lost 4 bases. This CDR3 comprises 17 residues. Germline values: CDR1 LNHDA, CDR2 SQIVND (reference sequence). PCR involved 60 Vbeta and 13 Jbeta primers. Profiling relied on immunoSEQ multiplex PCR, and the TCRdb table lists in-frame clones only, not all of them. The data contain under 200,000 clones, about four fifths of them singletons. The sequenced material came from PBMCs. This chain connects TRBV19 to TRBJ2-1, with 13 bases identical to TRBD2. The sequence was collected from a woman between 45 and 65 years old in good health and CMV-seronegative. CDR3 sequence (DNA): TGTGCCAGTAGTAGGCAACTAGCGGGAGGGTTATACAATGAGCAGTTCTTC. Residues: CASSRQLAGGLYNEQFF.